The rows below give T cell receptor beta chains drawn from one sample of a study of neurological immune-mediated disorders. MiXCR, applied by TCRdb to the 5' RACE reads, yields one record per CDR3 protein. The table has some 76,000 distinct CDR3 sequences, 3.2% seen once. Source material: PBMCs. These TCRs come from a woman aged 45 to 65 with multiple sclerosis. CDR3s include the opening cysteine and the closing phenylalanine or tryptophan. The D gene is left open where the match is weak. Size tells how often a clone was seen (once, few, many) or the class of an expanded clone, and some rows leave it out.

>-|TRBV5-1|TRBJ2-6|many
CASSYLLGAGANVLTF
TGCGCCAGCAGCTACCTGTTGGGGGCTGGGGCCAACGTCCTGACTTTC
>-|TRBV28|TRBJ1-1|many
CASSVHGGSEAFF
TGTGCCAGCAGTGTTCACGGGGGATCTGAAGCTTTCTTT
>-|TRBV11-3|TRBJ1-1|many
CASSFAAGPSEAFF
TGTGCCAGCAGCTTCGCCGCAGGGCCCAGTGAAGCTTTCTTT
>-|TRBV20-1|TRBJ1-5|many
CSARDPGEGTGPQHF
TGCAGTGCTAGAGATCCAGGTGAGGGGACGGGGCCCCAGCATTTT
>-|TRBV6-5|TRBJ1-2|many
CASSYSDRYGYTF
TGTGCCAGCAGTTACTCCGACCGCTATGGCTACACCTTC
>-|TRBV20-1|TRBJ2-3|many
CSAYLGTNTDTQYF
TGCAGTGCCTACCTCGGGACCAACACAGATACGCAGTATTTT
>TRBD2|TRBV6-5|TRBJ2-1|many
CASSYSRRSGGEQFF
TGTGCCAGCAGTTACTCTAGGCGGAGCGGGGGGGAGCAGTTCTTC
>TRBD2|TRBV27|TRBJ2-6|many
CASRLAAGANVLTF
TGTGCCAGCAGACTAGCGGCTGGGGCCAACGTCCTGACTTTC
>-|TRBV5-1|TRBJ2-5|many
CASSLPASETQYF
TGCGCCAGCAGCTTGCCGGCGTCCGAGACCCAGTACTTC
>TRBD1|TRBV4-1|TRBJ1-2|many
CASSQVGRDRGHGYTF
TGCGCCAGCAGCCAAGTAGGACGGGACAGGGGGCATGGCTACACCTTC
>-|TRBV7-6|TRBJ2-7|many
CASSQGGSEQYF
TGTGCCAGCAGCCAGGGGGGTAGCGAGCAGTACTTC
>TRBD1|TRBV20-1|TRBJ1-6|many
CSAKMTGTDSPLHF
TGCAGTGCTAAAATGACAGGGACCGACTCACCCCTCCACTTT
>-|TRBV18|TRBJ1-2|few
CASSQTGMADGYTF
TGTGCCAGCTCACAAACAGGGATGGCGGATGGCTACACCTTC
>-|TRBV29-1|TRBJ2-2|many
CSVGRRAGELFF
TGCAGCGTTGGTAGGCGGGCCGGGGAGCTGTTTTTT
>-|TRBV7-7|TRBJ2-5|many
CASGGTRRETQYF
TGTGCTAGCGGCGGGACAAGGAGGGAGACCCAGTACTTC
>TRBD2|TRBV20-1|TRBJ2-1|many
CSALASGGAMDNEQFF
TGCAGTGCCCTGGCTAGCGGGGGGGCCATGGACAATGAGCAGTTCTTC
>TRBD2|TRBV20-1|TRBJ2-3|many
CSAPSGGRADTQYF
TGCAGTGCACCCTCGGGAGGGCGGGCAGATACGCAGTATTTT
>TRBD2|TRBV5-1|TRBJ2-1|many
CASSLGSGGSGEQFF
TGCGCCAGCAGCTTGGGATCAGGCGGGAGCGGTGAGCAGTTCTTC
>-|TRBV20-1|TRBJ2-1|-
CSARAWGVTIFIGEQFF
TGCAGTGCTAGAGCCTGGGGGGTGACTATCTTTATCGGTGAGCAGTTCTTC
>-|TRBV6-6|TRBJ1-5|many
CASSGTFNQPQHF
TGTGCCAGCTCCGGGACTTTCAATCAGCCCCAGCATTTT
>TRBD1|TRBV6-5|TRBJ1-2|many
CASRTTGNYGYTF
TGTGCCAGCAGGACGACAGGGAACTATGGCTACACCTTC
>-|TRBV4-2|TRBJ1-5|many
CASSQVGDQPQHF
TGTGCCAGCAGCCAGGTAGGGGACCAGCCCCAGCATTTT
>-|TRBV20-1|TRBJ2-4|many
CSASPDLRAKNIQYF
TGCAGTGCTAGCCCGGACCTTCGAGCCAAAAACATTCAGTACTTC
>TRBD1|TRBV7-2|TRBJ2-3|many
CASSLAGTGKDTQYF
TGTGCCAGCAGCTTAGCTGGGACAGGTAAAGATACGCAGTATTTT
>-|TRBV5-1|TRBJ2-2|many
CASRAGETGELFF
TGCGCCAGCAGAGCAGGGGAGACCGGGGAGCTGTTTTTT
>-|TRBV28|TRBJ2-7|many
CASSLGDLRTYEQYF
TGTGCCAGCAGTTTGGGGGACTTGAGAACCTACGAGCAGTACTTC
>-|TRBV10-2|TRBJ2-1|few
CASSRGHSTDYNEQFF
TGCGCCAGCAGTAGGGGTCATTCGACAGACTACAATGAGCAGTTCTTC
>-|TRBV7-7|TRBJ2-5|many
CASSVGADGETQYF
TGTGCTAGCAGCGTAGGGGCCGACGGAGAGACCCAGTACTTC